This TCR beta chain was sequenced during a study of response to subunit inactivated influenza vaccine (dated by TCRdb to between 2018 and 2020). Background on the whole study: Deep quantitative T cell receptor repertoire profiling was used in the study to track responses to a trivalent subunit inactivated influenza vaccine. Study-wide conclusions, independent of this receptor: The authors suggested that each seasonal influenza vaccination may recruit only a limited number of new T cells.

From a lookup of the germline V gene, CDR1 and CDR2 are MDHEN and SYDVKM. V drops 3 bases and J drops 9 bases, leaving 11 bases in between. Its CDR3 holds 12 amino acids, cysteine through phenylalanine. The DNA shown is the 36-base CDR3, in frame from base 1. The method behind the library was RT-PCR. The sequencer was an Illumina HiSeq 2500. The raw public reads went through TCRdb reprocessing: fastp at Q25, MiXCR clone calling, in-frame beta chains kept. Each record represents a unique CDR3 protein, reported with the most common genes and DNA among its rows. In all, the sample holds roughly 500,000 distinct CDR3 sequences, and around 25% of those were seen once. The top ten hold around 1.8% of the sample. A word on this clonotype: Its antigen is unknown. Per-nucleotide qualities are absent, and no much larger clonotype sits a single base away.

This sample comprised CD4+ T cells sorted from PBMCs, obtained more than 4 days after vaccination. The source of this sequence is a man aged 50 to 59 who received an inactivated influenza vaccine. Donor details come from another sample of the same person, matched by shared clones. This chain joins TRBV28 to TRBJ2-5, with TRBD2 perhaps the D gene, on 5 matching bases. The bases read TGTGCCAGCAGTTTGTCCGTCGGGGCCCAGTACTTC. Its amino acids are CASSLSVGAQYF.